This T cell receptor (beta chain) is drawn from a study of T cell responses to AZD1222 COVID-19 vaccine. Study-level points and caveats: The number of AZD1222 recipients seropositive at baseline was only five to seven. No repertoire was sampled before or during the peak T cell response, only after it. Donors skewed white British and female; clonal diversity was possibly underestimated. Nearly half of unique spike-specific TCRs reportedly avoided B.1.351 and B.1.1.7 mutated regions.

A word on this clone: The antigen remains undetermined.

After removal of 6 bases from V and 14 bases from J, the junction contained 10 bases not matched to a gene. Germline CDR1 LNHDA, CDR2 SQIVND (reference sequence). The CDR3 is made up of 13 amino acids. Libraries were prepared by immunoSEQ multiplex PCR; TCRdb keeps only in-frame clonotypes and omits some of them. The sample has some 40,000 clones; about 80% are singletons. The chain joins TRBV19 to TRBJ2-3, with TRBD2 identical over 11 bases. The TCR sequence derives from an adult who received the MenACWY meningococcal vaccine as a control. This sample comprised peripheral blood, obtained 28 days after the second dose of the MenACWY control vaccine. The CDR3 DNA reads TGTGCCAGTAGAGGGACTAGCGGCCCCCGTTGGTATTTT. This encodes CASRGTSGPRWYF.